This TCR beta chain was retrieved from a study of neurological immune-mediated disorders (dated by TCRdb to about 2019). With regard to the full study: The study compared peripheral blood TCR-beta repertoires of HTLV-I-associated myelopathy (HAM/TSP) patients, multiple sclerosis patients and healthy controls using UMI-based sequencing. The approximately 110 TCR-beta libraries included longitudinal samples, technical triplicates and paired sorted CD4+ and CD8+ T-cell subsets alongside PBMC samples. The cohort comprised 68 subjects: 14 HAM/TSP patients, 35 or so multiple sclerosis patients and some 20 healthy controls. Broader findings and caveats from the paper: No identical CDR3 amino acid sequences were found to be shared among expanded clones across subjects, suggesting that TCR-beta repertoires were private in all groups. TCR clonal expansion was greatest in HAM/TSP patients and smallest in MS patients, who ranked below even healthy controls.

This clonotype was seen ten or more times. This clone's antigen is unknown. No qualities accompany the bases; no much larger clone lies one base away. cDNA synthesis used template-switch 5'RACE with a primer carrying a 10-nucleotide random unique molecular identifier tagging each TCR transcript. Over 180 million TCR-beta sequences, covering 15-18 subjects, were produced in each sequencing run. Total RNA was extracted with the RNeasy kit. TCR-beta VDJ regions were amplified with primers for the TCR constant region and the 5'RACE anchor, using the KAPA Real-time Library Amplification kit. Sample indexes and Illumina adaptors were added in a first PCR, and a second PCR then increased library yield. The roughly 650 bp TCR product was size-selected on a 2% E-gel SizeSelection system after Ampure bead purification. Library quality was checked on a Bioanalyzer, concentration was measured with Qubit, and libraries were quantified with the Kapa Library Quantification kit before pooling. An Illumina HiSeq 2500 was used to sequence the libraries paired-end at 2 x 150 bp. To increase sequence diversity, roughly 24-32% phiX was spiked into each library pool. The original methods were these. Quality-filtered reads were processed with the UMI-based MiGEC pipeline, and over 80% of raw TCR sequences were removed by the MiGEC pipeline during error correction. IMGT germline references were used for alignment of VDJ genes, and clonotypes were defined by a unique CDR3 amino acid sequence together with V-J genes. Clonal expansion, Shannon diversity, and CDR3 relatedness (CalcPairwiseDistances, ClusterSamples) were evaluated with VDJtools, and phylogenetic trees were built with CLCbio workbench. Expanded clones were defined as having at least 8 unique UMIs, based on coefficient-of-variation modelling across technical triplicates. Through fastp at Q25 and MiXCR, TCRdb rebuilt clones from the public reads, retaining in-frame beta chains. Every entry covers one CDR3 protein and lists the most common genes and DNA from its rows. Clone size and V and J calls follow TCRdb, not the original study. The sample table shows tens of thousands of distinct CDR3 sequences, and 7% to 8% are seen once. Around 4% of the sample is taken by the ten largest.

Relative to germline, V is 4 bases shorter and J is 1 base shorter, with 7 bases between their ends. From a lookup of the germline V gene, CDR1 and CDR2 are ENHRY and SYGVKD. The CDR3 goes from the cysteine to the phenylalanine over 14 residues. Only the CDR3 part of the read is kept: 42 bases, read in frame from the first base. Healthy controls were blood bank volunteers in Maryland, USA. Libraries from unsorted PBMCs were made from 2 million PBMCs kept in RNAlater at -80 degrees C until RNA extraction. Peripheral blood underwent Ficoll-Hypaque density gradient centrifugation to isolate PBMCs, which were then cryopreserved in liquid nitrogen.

This receptor was taken from a woman in her 40s in good health. Specimen: PBMCs. The rearrangement joined TRBV10-3 to TRBJ2-2; too little of a D gene remains to name it. The sequence in DNA is TGTGCCATCAGTGTCCTACAGAACACCGGGGAGCTGTTTTTT. This encodes CAISVLQNTGELFF.